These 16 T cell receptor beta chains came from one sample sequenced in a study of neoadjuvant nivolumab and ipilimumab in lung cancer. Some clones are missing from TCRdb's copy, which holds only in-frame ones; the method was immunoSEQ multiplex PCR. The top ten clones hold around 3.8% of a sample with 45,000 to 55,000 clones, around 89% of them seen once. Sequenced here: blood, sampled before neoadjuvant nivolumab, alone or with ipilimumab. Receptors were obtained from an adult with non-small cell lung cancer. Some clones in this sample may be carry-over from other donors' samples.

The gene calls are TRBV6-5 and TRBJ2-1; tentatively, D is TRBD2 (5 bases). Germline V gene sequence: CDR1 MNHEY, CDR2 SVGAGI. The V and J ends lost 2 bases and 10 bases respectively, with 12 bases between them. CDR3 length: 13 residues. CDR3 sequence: CASSYEGRGEQFF. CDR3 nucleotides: TGTGCCAGCAGTTACGAGGGTCGCGGCGAGCAGTTCTTC.

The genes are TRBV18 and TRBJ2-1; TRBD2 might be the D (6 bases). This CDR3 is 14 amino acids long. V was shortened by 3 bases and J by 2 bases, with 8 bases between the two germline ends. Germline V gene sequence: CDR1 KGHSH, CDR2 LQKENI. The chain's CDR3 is CASSPGGTYNEQFF. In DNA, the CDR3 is TGTGCCAGCTCACCCGGGGGTACCTACAATGAGCAGTTCTTC.

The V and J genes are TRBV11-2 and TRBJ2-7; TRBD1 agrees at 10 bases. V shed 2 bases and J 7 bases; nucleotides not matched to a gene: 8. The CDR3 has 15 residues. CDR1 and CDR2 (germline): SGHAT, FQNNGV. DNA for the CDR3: TGTGCCAGCAGCTTATCCGGGACAGGGGCTCGTGAGCAGTACTTC. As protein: CASSLSGTGAREQYF.

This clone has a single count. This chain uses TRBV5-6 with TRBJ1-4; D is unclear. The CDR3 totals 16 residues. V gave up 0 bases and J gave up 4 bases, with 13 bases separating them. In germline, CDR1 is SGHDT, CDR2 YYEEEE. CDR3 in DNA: TGTGCCAGCAGCTTGGCCTCTGCAGGCTATAATGAAAAACTGTTTTTT. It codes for CASSLASAGYNEKLFF.

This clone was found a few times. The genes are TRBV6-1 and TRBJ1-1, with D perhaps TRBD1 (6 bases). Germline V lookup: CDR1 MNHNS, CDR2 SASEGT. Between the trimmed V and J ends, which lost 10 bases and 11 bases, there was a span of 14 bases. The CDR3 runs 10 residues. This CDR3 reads CAIQGMRAFF. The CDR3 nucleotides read TGTGCCATCCAGGGGATGCGGGCTTTCTTT.

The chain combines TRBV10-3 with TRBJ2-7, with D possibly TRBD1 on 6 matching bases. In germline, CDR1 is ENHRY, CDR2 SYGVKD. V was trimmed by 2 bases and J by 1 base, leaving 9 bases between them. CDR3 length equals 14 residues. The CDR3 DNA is TGTGCCATCAGTGAGCAGGACAGTTCCTACGAGCAGTACTTC. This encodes CAISEQDSSYEQYF.

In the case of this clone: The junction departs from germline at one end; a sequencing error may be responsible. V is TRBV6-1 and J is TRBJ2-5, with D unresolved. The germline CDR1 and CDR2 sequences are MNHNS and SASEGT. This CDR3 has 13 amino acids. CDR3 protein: CATALELQGTQYF. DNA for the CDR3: TGTGCCACCGCCCTGGAACTCCAAGGGACCCAGTACTTC.

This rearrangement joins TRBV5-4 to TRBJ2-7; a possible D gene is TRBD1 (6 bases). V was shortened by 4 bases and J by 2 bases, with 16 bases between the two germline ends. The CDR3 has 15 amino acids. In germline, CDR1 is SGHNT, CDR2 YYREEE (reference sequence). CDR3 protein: CASSRPGTLTYEQYF. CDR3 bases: TGTGCCAGCAGCCGTCCCGGGACACTTACCTACGAGCAGTACTTC.

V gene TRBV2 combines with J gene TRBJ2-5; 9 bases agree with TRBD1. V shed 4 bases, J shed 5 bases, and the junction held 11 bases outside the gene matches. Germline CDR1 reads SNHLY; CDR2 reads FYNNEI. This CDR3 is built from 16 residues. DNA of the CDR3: TGTGCCAGCAGTGGGTTGACGACAGGGGGATGGGAGACCCAGTACTTC. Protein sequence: CASSGLTTGGWETQYF. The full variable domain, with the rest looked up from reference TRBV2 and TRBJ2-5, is EPEVTQTPSHQVTQMGQEVILRCVPISNHLYFYWYRQILGQKVEFLVSFYNNEISEKSEIFDDQFSVERPDGSNFTLKIRSTKLEDSAMYFCASSGLTTGGWETQYFGPGTRLLVL.

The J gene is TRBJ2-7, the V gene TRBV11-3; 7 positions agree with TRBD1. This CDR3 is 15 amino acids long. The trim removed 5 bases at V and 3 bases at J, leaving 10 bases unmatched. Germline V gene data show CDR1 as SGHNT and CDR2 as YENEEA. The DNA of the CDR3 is TGTGCCAGCAGCCCACCTTGGGCAGGGGGCTACGAGCAGTACTTC. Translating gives CASSPPWAGGYEQYF.

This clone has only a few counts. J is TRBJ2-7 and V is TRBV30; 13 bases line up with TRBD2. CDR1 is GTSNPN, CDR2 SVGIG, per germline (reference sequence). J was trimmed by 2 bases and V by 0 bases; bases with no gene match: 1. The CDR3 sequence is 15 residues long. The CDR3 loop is CAWSVLAGGPYEQYF. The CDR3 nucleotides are TGTGCCTGGAGTGTACTAGCGGGAGGGCCCTACGAGCAGTACTTC.

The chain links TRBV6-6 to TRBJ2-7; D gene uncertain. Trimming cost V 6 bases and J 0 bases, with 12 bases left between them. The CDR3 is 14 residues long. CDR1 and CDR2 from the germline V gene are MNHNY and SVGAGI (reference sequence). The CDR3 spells CASSPGSRSYEQYF. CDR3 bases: TGTGCCAGCAGCCCCGGTAGTCGCTCCTACGAGCAGTACTTC.

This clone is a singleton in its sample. CDR3 sequence (DNA): TGCAGCGGGGGTGGGAGGTTTGGGACTGAAGCTTTCTTT. Protein sequence: CSGGGRFGTEAFF. This chain joins TRBV29-1 and TRBJ1-1; D is undetermined. CDR1 is SQVTM and CDR2 is ANQGSEA in the germline V gene. CDR3 length: 13 residues. V lost 7 bases and J 5 bases, leaving 17 bases between the germline ends.

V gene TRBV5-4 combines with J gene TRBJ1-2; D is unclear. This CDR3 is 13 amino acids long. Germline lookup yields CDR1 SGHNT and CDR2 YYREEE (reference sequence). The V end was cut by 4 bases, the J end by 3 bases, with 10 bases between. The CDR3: CASSQKVDYGYTF. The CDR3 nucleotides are TGTGCCAGCAGCCAGAAAGTAGACTATGGCTACACCTTC. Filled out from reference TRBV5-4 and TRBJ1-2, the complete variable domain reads ETGVTQSPTHLIKTRGQQVTLRCSSQSGHNTVSWYQQALGQGPQFIFQYYREEENGRGNFPPRFSGLQFPNYSSELNVNALELDDSALYLCASSQKVDYGYTFGSGTRLTVV.

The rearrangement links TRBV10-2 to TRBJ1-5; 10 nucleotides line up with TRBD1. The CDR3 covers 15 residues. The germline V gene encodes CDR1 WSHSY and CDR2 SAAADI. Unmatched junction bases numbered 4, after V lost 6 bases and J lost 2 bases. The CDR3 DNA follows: TGCGCCAGCAGGAAGGGGACAGGGGGCAATCAGCCCCAGCATTTT. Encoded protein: CASRKGTGGNQPQHF.

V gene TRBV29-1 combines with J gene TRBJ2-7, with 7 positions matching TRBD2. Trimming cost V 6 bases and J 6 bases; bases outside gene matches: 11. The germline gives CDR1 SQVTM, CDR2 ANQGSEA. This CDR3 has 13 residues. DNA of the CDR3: TGCAGCGTCCTATCCGAGGGAGGGGCCGAGCAGTACTTC. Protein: CSVLSEGGAEQYF.